This TCR beta chain was sequenced in a study of shared clonotypes between healthy human individuals. Study conclusions and caveats: Sequencing depth was a factor that was expected to affect clonotype sharing among donors.

Germline V CDR1 and CDR2: SGHAT, FQNNGV. The CDR3 is 15 amino acids. Trimming shortened V by 2 bases and J by 6 bases, and 17 bases separated the two germline ends. Points on this clone: Its antigen is not known.

Deep level was the assay's run setting. The data were produced by immunoSEQ multiplex PCR, yet TCRdb's version contains in-frame clones alone and is incomplete. The data hold 97,000 or so clones, with approximately 44% observed a single time. The clonotype was recovered from a woman aged 40 to 50 in good health. Some clones in this sample may be carry-over from other donors' samples. The J gene is TRBJ2-7, the V gene TRBV11-2, with TRBD1 as a possible D gene (5 bases). Sequenced input: PBMCs. Written as DNA, the CDR3 is TGTGCCAGCAGCTTATTTGCAGGGTCAGTAGGCGAGCAGTACTTC. Translating gives CASSLFAGSVGEQYF.